This T cell receptor (beta chain) derives from a study of cytomegalovirus exposure and HLA in healthy donors. Repertoires were generated with immunoSEQ multiplex PCR, while TCRdb's copy carries only in-frame clones and drops some. The sample yields a few hundred thousand clones, around 89% seen once. Study-wide findings and caveats: Through in vitro validation, three CMV-associated chains were shown to be specific for CMV antigens. Investigators reported 164 TCR beta chains as tied to cytomegalovirus. Subsequent analysis revealed that first-cohort TCR clusters tended to co-occur in the 120 or so validation repertoires.

A remark on this clone: What it recognizes is unknown.

The V gene's germline CDR1 is SQVTM and CDR2 ANQGSEA. The CDR3 consists of 11 residues. Trimming shortened V by 4 bases and J by 5 bases, and 6 bases separated the two germline ends. Sequenced material: PBMCs. The chain carries TRBV29-1 and TRBJ1-5; possible D gene TRBD1, 5 bases. This clonotype was sampled from a woman aged 18-30 years in good health and CMV-seronegative. The CDR3 loop reads CSVGGDQPQHF. CDR3 nucleotides: TGCAGCGTTGGGGGGGATCAGCCCCAGCATTTT.